This T cell receptor (beta chain) stems from a study of CD8 T cells in Susac syndrome. Reverse transcription of about 0.45 to 1 ug RNA was performed with random hexamers. Via MiXCR, TCRdb re-called the immunoSEQ multiplex PCR reads, giving one row per CDR3 protein. The sample includes 150,000 to 200,000 distinct CDR3 sequences, more than 90% of them seen just once. The sample taken for sequencing was CD4+ T cells from PBMCs. The receptor was derived from a human donor with multiple sclerosis.

The CDR3: CASSPQTVNTGELFF. For the CDR3, the DNA is TGTGCCAGCAGTCCCCAGACAGTGAACACCGGGGAGCTGTTTTTT. V usage is TRBV7-8 and J usage is TRBJ2-2; D perhaps matches TRBD1 (5 bases). Between the trimmed V and J ends, which lost 6 bases and 1 base, there was a span of 12 bases. This CDR3 comprises 15 residues. Germline CDR1 and CDR2: SGHVS and FQNEAQ.